This TCR beta chain was documented in a study of PD-1 blockade in classical Hodgkin lymphoma. This CDR3 spans 15 amino acids. From germline, CDR1 is SEHNR and CDR2 FQNEAQ (reference sequence). V dropped 2 bases and J dropped 1 base, with 11 bases sitting between them. Every patient had relapsed following autologous stem cell transplantation, and cohorts differed in brentuximab vedotin exposure. The study, taken as a whole, reports: Reports indicated that newly diagnosed patients had lower baseline TCR diversity than healthy donors did. By C4D1, CD4+ diversity increased significantly, especially in complete responders.

TCRdb's table, derived via immunoSEQ multiplex PCR, lists solely in-frame clones and lacks some. The sample shows about 25,000 clones, over 70% of them seen only once. About this clone: Its target is unknown.

The receptor comes from a human donor with classical Hodgkin lymphoma. The chain is built from TRBV7-9 and TRBJ1-1, with D unclear. The sequencing here drew on peripheral blood mononuclear cells (PBMCs), taken at baseline. CDR3 residues: CASSLSSSGNTEAFF. Here the CDR3 DNA reads TGTGCCAGCAGCTTAAGTTCTTCCGGGAACACTGAAGCTTTCTTT.